These T cell receptor beta chains were read from a single sample in a study of radiotherapy plus CTLA-4 blockade in lung cancer. Repertoires were generated with immunoSEQ multiplex PCR, while TCRdb's copy carries only in-frame clones and drops some. This repertoire shows 90,000 to 100,000 clones, approximately 82% found once; its top ten account for 20% to 30%. The input for sequencing was peripheral blood, taken from a patient treated with radiotherapy plus ipilimumab. These receptors were collected from a human donor with non-small cell lung cancer that progressed on radiotherapy plus ipilimumab. Each CDR3 is given with its conserved first and last residue. D genes are given only for firm matches. Clone size is given for some rows only: seen once, a few or many times, or a class if the clone is expanded.

abundance	j_gene	d_gene	v_gene	len	CDR3aa	CDR3nt
-	TRBJ1-2	-	TRBV16	14	CASSRFGGGYGYTF	TGTGCCAGCAGCCGCTTCGGGGGCGGCTATGGCTACACCTTC
once	TRBJ1-1	TRBD1	TRBV5-1	19	CASSLAKGGQGFGVTEAFF	TGCGCCAGCAGCTTGGCCAAAGGGGGACAGGGCTTTGGAGTCACTGAAGCTTTCTTT
-	TRBJ1-2	TRBD1	TRBV30	16	CAWINPGTAINYGYTF	TGTGCCTGGATTAACCCCGGGACAGCGATCAACTATGGCTACACCTTC
few	TRBJ2-1	-	TRBV11-2	14	CASSLDGPANEQFF	TGTGCCAGCAGCTTAGATGGCCCAGCCAATGAGCAGTTCTTC
once	TRBJ2-7	-	TRBV20-1	11	CSASTGHEQYF	TGCAGTGCTAGTACGGGGCACGAGCAGTACTTC
-	TRBJ1-1	-	TRBV2	12	CASNKGNTEAFF	TGTGCCAGCAATAAGGGGAACACTGAAGCTTTCTTT
-	TRBJ1-4	-	TRBV5-6	15	CASSLAGGRVEKLFF	TGTGCCAGCAGCTTGGCGGGAGGGAGGGTTGAAAAACTGTTTTTT
-	TRBJ2-7	-	TRBV6-6	15	CASSYSARSSYEQYF	TGTGCCAGCAGTTACTCGGCTAGAAGCTCCTACGAGCAGTACTTC
-	TRBJ2-1	-	TRBV5-4	15	CASSLVFAVNNEQFF	TGTGCCAGCAGCTTGGTTTTCGCAGTAAACAATGAGCAGTTCTTC
-	TRBJ2-5	-	TRBV2	13	CASRATEEETQYF	TGTGCCAGCAGGGCGACAGAGGAGGAGACCCAGTACTTC
-	TRBJ2-5	-	TRBV7-3	13	CASSWALQETQYF	TGTGCTAGCAGCTGGGCCCTCCAAGAGACCCAGTACTTC
-	TRBJ2-7	TRBD2	TRBV5-4	15	CASSPRLAGVGEQYF	TGTGCCAGCAGCCCGAGACTAGCGGGAGTCGGGGAGCAGTACTTC
-	TRBJ1-5	TRBD1	TRBV15	18	CATSRDSNTGEGNQPQHF	TGTGCCACCAGCAGAGATAGTAATACAGGGGAGGGCAATCAGCCCCAGCATTTT
-	TRBJ2-3	-	TRBV18	14	CASSDSRSTDTQYF	TGTGCCAGCTCGGACAGCAGAAGCACAGATACGCAGTATTTT
-	TRBJ1-2	-	TRBV25-1	15	CASSENVNRADGYTF	TGTGCCAGCAGTGAAAACGTTAACAGGGCGGACGGCTACACCTTC
-	TRBJ2-7	-	TRBV21-1	15	CAIVLVSGGSYEQYF	TGTGCCATCGTTTTAGTTAGCGGGGGCTCCTACGAGCAGTACTTC